This TCR beta chain emerged from a study of identical twins. Study-wide results and caveats: Low generation probability was overrepresented in out-of-frame alpha sequences shared by twins. Cross-sectional statistical analysis was relied on for the conclusions, without the same donors being followed.

TCRdb called the 5' RACE reads again in MiXCR, with one record for every CDR3 protein. The sample consists of hundreds of thousands of distinct CDR3 sequences, more than 20% of them appearing once. This clonotype was counted only a few times. Its antigen remains unidentified. V lost 4 bases and J lost 3; bases outside the gene matches: 3. Per the germline V gene, CDR1 is ENHRY and CDR2 is SYGVKD. This CDR3 is 15 amino acids long. The data also belong to a second study, concerning T cells expressing NK-cell markers. As that report states: Repertoires of TCR beta were obtained from T cells sorted as CD3+CD56+NKG2C+, CD3+CD56+NKG2C- and CD3+CD56-NKG2C+.

The chain is built from TRBV10-3 and TRBJ2-3, with 11 bases matching TRBD1. The source of this sequence is a woman between 18 and 29 years old in good health. The specimen sequenced was CD4+ T cells sorted from blood. The CDR3 protein is CAISVGDRGTDTQYF. The CDR3 DNA sequence: TGTGCCATCAGTGTGGGGGACAGGGGGACAGATACGCAGTATTTT.